This T cell receptor (beta chain) was retrieved from a study of breast tumors, draining lymph nodes, adjacent tissues. TCRdb passed the multiplex PCR reads through MiXCR, listing each CDR3 protein once. The repertoire holds around 290,000 distinct CDR3 sequences, with 30% as singletons. Breast cancer patients provided tissue from their axillary draining lymph nodes. Germline V gene sequence: CDR1 DFQATT, CDR2 SNEGSKA (reference sequence). The CDR3 has 15 residues. J was trimmed by 6 bases and V by 2 bases; bases with no gene match: 9. A remark on this clonotype: The antigen is unknown.

Study results and caveats: The lymph node origin of tumor T cells was framed as consistent with a hypothesis, not demonstrated. Compared with basal-like, luminal-like tumors shared significantly more repertoire with nontumor tissue.

The clonotype comes from a female donor with breast cancer. Some clones in this sample may be carry-over from other donors' samples. The sample comprised axillary lymph node tissue. The V call is TRBV20-1, the J call TRBJ2-1, with 8 bases aligning to TRBD2. Written as DNA, the CDR3 is TGCAGTGCTAGAAATCCTTTAGCGGGGTCCAATGAGCAGTTCTTC. This encodes CSARNPLAGSNEQFF.